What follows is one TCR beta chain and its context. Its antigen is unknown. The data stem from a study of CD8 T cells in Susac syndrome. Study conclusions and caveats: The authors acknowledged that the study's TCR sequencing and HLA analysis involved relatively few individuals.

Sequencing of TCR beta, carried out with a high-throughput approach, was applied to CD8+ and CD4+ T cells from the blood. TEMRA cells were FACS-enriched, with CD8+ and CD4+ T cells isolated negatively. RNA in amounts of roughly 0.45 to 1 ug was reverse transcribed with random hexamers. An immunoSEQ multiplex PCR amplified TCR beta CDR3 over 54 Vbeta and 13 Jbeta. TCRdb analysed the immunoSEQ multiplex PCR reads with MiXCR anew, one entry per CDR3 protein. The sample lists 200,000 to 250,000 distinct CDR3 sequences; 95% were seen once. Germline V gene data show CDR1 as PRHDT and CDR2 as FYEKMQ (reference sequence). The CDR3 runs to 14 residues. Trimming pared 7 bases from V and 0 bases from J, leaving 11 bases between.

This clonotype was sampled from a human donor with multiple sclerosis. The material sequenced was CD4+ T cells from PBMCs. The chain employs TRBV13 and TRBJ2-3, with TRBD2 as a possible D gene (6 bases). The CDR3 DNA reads TGTGCCAGCACCGGGACTTCTAGCACAGATACGCAGTATTTT. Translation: CASTGTSSTDTQYF.